The 21 T cell receptor beta chains presented below share a single source sample, sequenced in a study of T cell responses to AZD1222 COVID-19 vaccine. Method: immunoSEQ multiplex PCR; TCRdb's copy keeps in-frame clones and lacks some. The sample shows some 280,000 clones, approximately 94% of them seen only once. The sequencing here drew on peripheral blood, taken 28 days after the second AZD1222 dose. The receptors stem from an adult who received the AZD1222 COVID-19 vaccine.

The rearrangement links TRBV18 to TRBJ1-5; TRBD1 might be the D (5 bases). The CDR3 covers 16 residues. Germline V gene lookup returns CDR1 KGHSH and CDR2 LQKENI. Trimming stripped 6 bases from V and 0 bases from J, with 15 bases between. The DNA of the CDR3 is TGTGCCAGCTCCCCTGCGGGAGGGGTTAGCAATCAGCCCCAGCATTTT. Translated: CASSPAGGVSNQPQHF.

V and J are TRBV7-9 and TRBJ2-1; 8 bases agree with TRBD2. Germline lookup yields CDR1 SEHNR and CDR2 FQNEAQ (reference sequence). With V trimmed by 5 bases and J by 4 bases, 10 bases remained unmatched. This CDR3 is built from 16 residues. In DNA form, the CDR3 reads TGTGCCAGCAGCCCCCGTTGGGCGGGGGGTTACAATGAGCAGTTCTTC. This codes for CASSPRWAGGYNEQFF.

This chain joins TRBV3-1 (or the pseudogene TRBV3-2) and TRBJ2-3, with D possibly being TRBD2 (7 bases). Trimming pared 1 base from V and 6 bases from J, leaving 17 bases between. The CDR3 sequence is 16 residues long. The germline V gene encodes CDR1 LGHDT and CDR2 YNNKEL (reference sequence). The CDR3 is CASSQGGGKNADTQYF. CDR3 sequence (DNA): TGTGCCAGCAGCCAAGGGGGGGGCAAAAACGCGGATACGCAGTATTTT.

Details on this clone: One junction end disagrees with the germline gene, perhaps due to a read error. This chain connects TRBV7-2 to TRBJ1-2; D uncertain. The CDR3 sequence is 14 residues long. The germline V gene encodes CDR1 SGHTA and CDR2 FQGNSA. CDR3 amino acids: CASSLAGTTGGYTF. The CDR3 DNA sequence: TGTGCCAGCAGCCTAGCCGGAACCACTGGTGGCTACACCTTC.

This clone showed up just once. The chain has TRBV7-9 and TRBJ1-1; D remains ambiguous. The CDR3 totals 13 residues. CDR1 is SEHNR, CDR2 FQNEAQ, per germline (reference sequence). V was trimmed by 8 bases and J by 1 base, leaving 11 bases between them. CDR3 loop: CASEEGRNTEAFF. CDR3 DNA sequence: TGTGCCAGCGAAGAGGGCCGGAACACTGAAGCTTTCTTT.

V gene TRBV5-1 combines with J gene TRBJ2-7; weak D call: TRBD2 (6 bases). Looked up from germline, CDR1 is SGHRS and CDR2 is YFSETQ. The germline V and J ends were trimmed by 3 bases and 4 bases, with 17 bases remaining between them. CDR3 length: 15 residues. CDR3 sequence (DNA): TGCGCCAGCAGCTCGGGGGACCCACCCCTATACGAGCAGTACTTC. It encodes CASSSGDPPLYEQYF.

V and J are TRBV7-2 and TRBJ2-1, with 9 nucleotides matching TRBD1. CDR3 length: 16 amino acids. V lost 1 base, J lost 1 base, and 2 bases stayed unmatched. Germline V lookup: CDR1 SGHTA, CDR2 FQGNSA. CDR3 loop: CASSLVGTGSYNEQFF. As DNA, the CDR3 is TGTGCCAGCAGCTTAGTCGGGACAGGGTCCTACAATGAGCAGTTCTTC.

The chain carries TRBV21-1 and TRBJ2-5; TRBD1 was called by the table and not checked on the DNA. TRBV21-1 is deemed a pseudogene. The CDR3 is made up of 19 amino acids. CDR3 nucleotides: TGTGCCAGCAGCTCACCACCGGGACAGGGGGCTATCGGCCAAGAGACCCAGTACTTC. Translated, it gives CASSSPPGQGAIGQETQYF.

J is TRBJ2-7 and V is TRBV5-1; TRBD1 matches 8 bases. Germline CDR1 SGHRS, CDR2 YFSETQ. The CDR3 spans 14 residues. The ends lost 10 bases at V and 3 bases at J; junction bases unmatched: 12. The CDR3 bases are TGCGCCTCCAATAATGGACAGGGTGTCTACGAGCAGTACTTC. Amino acid sequence: CASNNGQGVYEQYF.

The chain links TRBV3-1 (or the pseudogene TRBV3-2) to TRBJ1-1; tentatively, D is TRBD1 (6 bases). V gave up 3 bases and J gave up 2 bases, with 10 bases separating them. The CDR3 covers 14 residues. CDR1 is LGHDT, CDR2 YNNKEL, per germline (reference sequence). CDR3 DNA: TGTGCCAGCAGCCATGAGGACAGAAACACTGAAGCTTTCTTT. Translation gives CASSHEDRNTEAFF.

This clone showed up just once. The chain links TRBV28 to TRBJ1-2; D uncertain. CDR3 size: 13 residues. The germline V gene has CDR1 MDHEN and CDR2 SYDVKM. Trimming took off 3 bases at V and 4 bases at J, with 9 bases between the two ends. CDR3 nucleotide sequence: TGTGCCAGCAGTTTGCAGCTTTCCTATGGCTACACCTTC. This translates into CASSLQLSYGYTF.

This chain joins TRBV9 and TRBJ2-2; 11 bases line up with TRBD1. This CDR3 has 15 residues. Germline CDR1 and CDR2: SGDLS and YYNGEE. J lost 6 bases, V lost 1 base, and 2 bases had no gene match. As DNA, the CDR3 is TGTGCCAGCAGCGTAAGGACAGGGGGCTCCGGGGAGCTGTTTTTT. Its protein is CASSVRTGGSGELFF.

The rearrangement joins TRBV28 to TRBJ2-1; 9 bases agree with TRBD1. The V gene's germline CDR1 is MDHEN and CDR2 SYDVKM. V lost 6 bases, J lost 8 bases, and 8 bases stayed unmatched. The CDR3 runs to 14 residues. The CDR3 coding sequence is TGTGCCAGCAGCGTGGGGGGGACAGGGTATGAGCAGTTCTTC. Amino acids: CASSVGGTGYEQFF. The variable domain in full, completed from reference TRBV28 and TRBJ2-1, reads DVKVTQSSRYLVKRTGEKVFLECVQDMDHENMFWYRQDPGLGLRLIYFSYDVKMKEKGDIPEGYSVSREKKERFSLILESASTNQTSMYLCASSVGGTGYEQFFGPGTRLTVL.

V is TRBV19 and J is TRBJ1-6; D unclear. The CDR3 spans 13 residues. CDR1 and CDR2 (germline): LNHDA, SQIVND (reference sequence). Deletions cut 10 bases from V and 7 bases from J, with 14 bases between. This CDR3 is CATREQVNSPLHF. The DNA for the CDR3 is TGTGCCACCCGAGAGCAGGTCAATTCACCCCTCCACTTT.

The rearrangement links TRBV2 to TRBJ1-3, with D possibly matching TRBD1 (5 bases). Trimming stripped 7 bases from V and 0 bases from J, with 13 bases between. Germline values: CDR1 SNHLY, CDR2 FYNNEI. This CDR3 has 15 residues. The DNA of the CDR3 is TGTGCCAGCACCCGGGACGGAAACTCTGGAAACACCATATATTTT. Amino acids: CASTRDGNSGNTIYF.

This sequence joins TRBV19 and TRBJ1-2, with D maybe TRBD1 (5 bases). V gave up 7 bases and J gave up 4 bases, with 13 bases separating them. Per the germline V gene, CDR1 is LNHDA and CDR2 is SQIVND (reference sequence). This CDR3 has 13 amino acids. This CDR3 reads CASNLGTGYGYTF. CDR3 coding DNA: TGTGCCAGTAACCTCGGGACGGGCTATGGCTACACCTTC.

This chain joins TRBV7-9 and TRBJ2-7; D may be TRBD1 or TRBD2 (5 bases each). V was pared by 5 bases and J by 3 bases, with 14 bases between. CDR1 and CDR2 (germline): SEHNR, FQNEAQ (reference sequence). The CDR3 length is 14 residues. CDR3 sequence: CASSPPGTHYEQYF. Here the CDR3 DNA reads TGTGCCAGCAGCCCCCCCGGGACCCACTACGAGCAGTACTTC.

The chain links TRBV6-1 to TRBJ2-5; maybe TRBD2 (7 bases). Germline lookup yields CDR1 MNHNS and CDR2 SASEGT. The CDR3 sequence is 16 residues long. V shed 2 bases and J shed 2 bases, with 15 bases lying between them. The CDR3 nucleotides are TGTGCCAGCAGTGAAAGGAGGGGGGGGTGGCAAGAGACCCAGTACTTC. Amino acid sequence: CASSERRGGWQETQYF.

This clone was counted a few times. The gene calls are TRBV7-2 and TRBJ2-2; 7 nucleotides agree with TRBD1. This CDR3 region has 15 residues. CDR1 SGHTA and CDR2 FQGNSA come from the germline V gene. V trimming: 6 bases; J trimming: 1 base; junction bases outside the gene matches: 5. CDR3 sequence (DNA): TGTGCCAGCAGGATCGACAGGGAGAACACCGGGGAGCTGTTTTTT. This translates into CASRIDRENTGELFF.

The rearrangement uses TRBV6-2 or TRBV6-3 and TRBJ2-1; D possibly uses TRBD1 or TRBD2 (6 bases each). The germline V gene encodes CDR1 MNHEY and CDR2 SVGEGT. The CDR3 consists of 16 residues. Trimming pared 3 bases from V and 2 bases from J, leaving 14 bases between. CDR3 in amino acids: CASSYVPGGPYNEQFF. The CDR3 DNA reads TGTGCCAGCAGTTATGTTCCCGGGGGCCCCTACAATGAGCAGTTCTTC.

This CDR3 is CASSAGTSGPEQFF. CDR3 coding DNA: TGTGCCAGCAGTGCCGGGACTAGCGGGCCCGAGCAGTTCTTC. V and J are TRBV6-6 and TRBJ2-1; 12 bases match TRBD2. This CDR3 is built from 14 residues. CDR1 and CDR2 (germline): MNHNY, SVGAGI (reference sequence). V was clipped by 5 bases and J by 10 bases; unmatched bases: 6.